This TCR beta chain emerged from a study of shared clonotypes between healthy human individuals. In the study overall: Donor ages ranged 18 to 49 years: a couple of women, a few men. Broader study findings: The sampled material consisted only of blood, and tissue repertoires are likely to differ. Clonotypes which were not shared had lower generation probabilities than clonotypes that all four donors shared.

About this clone itself: Antigen specificity is unknown.

Division of CD4+ cells produced a CD45RA+ naive subset and a CD45RA-negative memory subset. CDR3 size: 14 residues. Per germline, CDR1 SGHTA and CDR2 FQGTGA. Trimming removed 6 bases from V and 2 bases from J, with 11 bases in between. Sequencing used immunoSEQ multiplex PCR; TCRdb keeps in-frame clones, though not all of them. Of about 2.3 million clones listed, approximately 93% were seen once; the top ten hold about 0.41%. The chain links TRBV7-3 to TRBJ2-1; D is perhaps TRBD1 (6 bases). The specimen sequenced was naive CD4+ T cells from PBMCs. The sample's subset: CD45RA+ positively selected. The receptor was isolated from a man between 18 and 35 years old in good health. Some clones in this sample may be carry-over from other donors' samples. CDR3 protein: CASSPGAAYNEQFF. CDR3 bases: TGTGCCAGCAGTCCAGGGGCAGCCTACAATGAGCAGTTCTTC.